The clone carrying this T cell receptor beta chain showed up just once. Its antigen remains unknown. The data stem from a study of beta chain features in type 1 diabetes. On the study more broadly: The patient and healthy donor groups were comparable for age, gender and cell yields. General study points: There was a moderate but significant shortening of TCRB CDR3s in all four CD4+ subsets of Type 1 diabetes patients. Insertions were fewer and deletions more numerous at VDJ junctions in type 1 diabetes patients.

V shed 4 bases and J 3 bases; nucleotides not matched to a gene: 2. Germline values: CDR1 MGHRA, CDR2 YSYEKL. This CDR3 has 14 amino acids. Sequencing targeted expressed TCRB transcripts, as all isolated RNA had been reverse transcribed. Assay used: immunoSEQ multiplex PCR; TCRdb lists only in-frame clones, some missing. The profile shows 220,000 or so clones, about 71% of them singletons. The TCR sequence derives from a man aged 25 to 40 in good health. The chain joins TRBV4-1 to TRBJ2-2; 7 positions agree with TRBD2. The sequencing sample was made of naive CD4+ T cells from blood. CDR3 DNA sequence: TGCGCCAGCAGCCGCGGGGGAGACACCGGGGAGCTGTTTTTT. Amino acids: CASSRGGDTGELFF.